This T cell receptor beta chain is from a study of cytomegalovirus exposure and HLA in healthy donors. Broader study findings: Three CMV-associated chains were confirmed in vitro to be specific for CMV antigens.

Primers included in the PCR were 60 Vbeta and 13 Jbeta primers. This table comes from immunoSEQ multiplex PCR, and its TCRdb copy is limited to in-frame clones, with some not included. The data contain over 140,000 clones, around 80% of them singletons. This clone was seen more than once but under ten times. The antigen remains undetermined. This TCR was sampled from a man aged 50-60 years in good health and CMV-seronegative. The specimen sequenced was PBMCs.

The CDR3 protein is CASSLASSANNEQFF. The CDR3 coding sequence is TGCGCCAGCAGCTTGGCAAGTAGCGCGAACAATGAGCAGTTCTTC. The chain employs TRBV5-1 and TRBJ2-1, with D tentatively TRBD2 (5 bases). CDR1 SGHRS and CDR2 YFSETQ come from the germline V gene. The V and J ends lost 0 bases and 5 bases respectively, with 12 bases between them. The CDR3 is made up of 15 amino acids.